This section outlines one T cell receptor beta chain sequence together with its context. Its antigen specificity is not known. No per-base quality is available; no much larger clone lies one base away. This entry comes from a study of beta chain features in type 1 diabetes (dated by TCRdb to 2017 to 2018). About the study as a whole: Patients and healthy donors did not differ in mean age, gender distribution, total cell number or subset yield. A total of 107,917,701 sorted cells were examined across all samples, and the number of cells per subset was strongly correlated with RNA yield. The study compared TCRB repertoires of sorted circulating CD4+ T cell subsets between recently diagnosed type 1 diabetes patients and matched healthy donors. Regulatory and stem cell-like memory subsets were obtained from only 8 patients and roughly 8 healthy donors, while naive and central memory subsets were obtained from all 30 or so donors. Broad study findings and their caveats: Type 1 diabetes patients showed a moderate but significant shortening of TCRB CDR3 length in all four CD4+ subsets. Because cDNA was sequenced instead of genomic DNA, highly expressing activated cells could be over-represented, though the groups showed no difference in activation or CD3 levels. PCR might favor shorter templates, but patient and control samples were amplified and corrected together, so any skew would affect both groups equally. Naive, central memory and regulatory TCRB repertoires appeared more similar among patients than among healthy donors. Fewer insertions and more nucleotide deletions at VDJ recombination sites were observed in patients with type 1 diabetes, implying thymic rearrangement abnormalities. HLA sub-analyses involved small numbers of individuals, so any influence of HLA type on TCRB rearrangement remained unresolved.

A single peripheral blood draw of about 116 mL on average was collected from each donor into heparinised tubes. A BD FACSAria II was used to sort naive, central memory, regulatory and stem cell-like memory CD4+ T cells with a panel that included CD45RO, CCR7, CD25, CD127, CD95 and CD27. A purity above 95% was achieved for all sorted populations. PBMCs were isolated right away by Lymphoprep density gradient centrifugation and were stained directly, without culture. Samples were stained and sorted in pairs, with one healthy donor and one patient per experiment, so that batch effects were minimized. V lost 3 bases and J lost 4 bases; the stretch between them is 10 bases long. Via the germline V gene (reference sequence), CDR1 is PRHDT and CDR2 FYEKMQ. The CDR3 runs 14 residues from the cysteine to the phenylalanine. The entry retains the CDR3 DNA only, 42 bases that are in frame from base 1. The entire isolated RNA was reverse transcribed using the High Capacity cDNA Reverse Transcription Kit, and thus expressed TCRB transcripts were sequenced. Deep immunoSEQ sequencing was performed on naive, central memory and regulatory T cell samples, with an average of around 3.4 million total reads per sample. After sorted cells were lysed in RLT buffer, RNA was extracted with DNase-treated RNeasy Micro or Mini kits, with the choice depending on cell number. To prevent cross-contamination, each cell subset was processed individually, whereas patient and healthy donor samples were processed jointly. The immunoSEQ multiplex PCR was used to amplify TCRB sequences from cDNA, yielding 87-bp fragments that span the CDR3 region. Sequencing of the amplicons was performed on the Illumina HiSeq platform. In the authors' own workflow: PCR bias was corrected computationally using synthetic template baselines, and reads within Hamming distance 2 were collapsed, with unmergeable singletons discarded. By aligning reads against IMGT, V, D and J genes, CDR3 length, and insertions or deletions at six rearrangement sites were assigned. Clonotype counts were normalized to sorted cell number within each subset before computing true diversity and Gini coefficients with the tcR R package. Repertoire sharing was quantified using the overlap coefficient calculated on TCRB nucleotide sequences. As a proxy for the pre-selection repertoire, out-of-frame TCRB sequences from naive cells were analyzed. This immuneACCESS table, as held by TCRdb, lists in-frame sequences with V and J called but not all clones. Of the missing ones, under half trace to an unresolved V gene in checked studies; the others have no known cause. The DNA was the basis for D and trimming; V, J and clone size are from that table. A total of around 250,000 clones appear in this sample, approximately 70% of them only once. Of the sample, about 0.051% falls within the top ten clones.

The TCR comes from a man between 25 and 39 years old in good health. Input material: naive CD4+ T cells from blood. The cell subset or site tag for this specimen amounts to: true naive CD4+ T cells. The chain is made from TRBV13 and TRBJ2-1, with no D gene named confidently. The CDR3 in this case is CASSLLGSYNEQFF. The nucleotide sequence is given as TGTGCCAGCAGCTTGTTAGGAAGTTACAATGAGCAGTTCTTC.